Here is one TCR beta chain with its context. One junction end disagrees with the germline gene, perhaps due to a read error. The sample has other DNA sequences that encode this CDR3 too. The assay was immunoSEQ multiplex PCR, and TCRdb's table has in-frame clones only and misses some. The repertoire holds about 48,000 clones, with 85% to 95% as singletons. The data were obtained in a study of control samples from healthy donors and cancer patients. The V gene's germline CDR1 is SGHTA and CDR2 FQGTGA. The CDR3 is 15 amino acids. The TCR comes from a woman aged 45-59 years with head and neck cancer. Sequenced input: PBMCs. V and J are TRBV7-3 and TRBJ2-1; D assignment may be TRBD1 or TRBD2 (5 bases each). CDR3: CASSSGTDSYNEQFF. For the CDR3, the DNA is TGTGCCAGCAGCTCCGGGACGGACTCCTACAATGAGCAATTCTTC.